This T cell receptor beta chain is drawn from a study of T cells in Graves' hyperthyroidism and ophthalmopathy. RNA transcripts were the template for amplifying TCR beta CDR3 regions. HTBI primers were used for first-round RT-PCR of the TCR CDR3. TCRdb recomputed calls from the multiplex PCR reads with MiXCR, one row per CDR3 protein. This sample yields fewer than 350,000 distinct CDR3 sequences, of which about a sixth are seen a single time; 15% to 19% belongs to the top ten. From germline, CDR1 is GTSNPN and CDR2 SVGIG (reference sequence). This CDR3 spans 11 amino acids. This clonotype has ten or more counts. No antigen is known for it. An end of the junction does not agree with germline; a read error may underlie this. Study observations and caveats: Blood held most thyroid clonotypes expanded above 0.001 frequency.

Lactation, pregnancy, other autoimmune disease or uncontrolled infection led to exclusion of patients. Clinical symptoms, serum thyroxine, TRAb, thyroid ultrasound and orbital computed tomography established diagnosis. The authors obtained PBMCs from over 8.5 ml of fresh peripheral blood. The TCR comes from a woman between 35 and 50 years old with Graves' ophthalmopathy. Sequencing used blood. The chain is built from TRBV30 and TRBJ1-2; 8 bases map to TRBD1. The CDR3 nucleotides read TGTGCCTGGGGCCTCGTGGACAGGGAGTACTTC. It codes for CAWGLVDREYF.